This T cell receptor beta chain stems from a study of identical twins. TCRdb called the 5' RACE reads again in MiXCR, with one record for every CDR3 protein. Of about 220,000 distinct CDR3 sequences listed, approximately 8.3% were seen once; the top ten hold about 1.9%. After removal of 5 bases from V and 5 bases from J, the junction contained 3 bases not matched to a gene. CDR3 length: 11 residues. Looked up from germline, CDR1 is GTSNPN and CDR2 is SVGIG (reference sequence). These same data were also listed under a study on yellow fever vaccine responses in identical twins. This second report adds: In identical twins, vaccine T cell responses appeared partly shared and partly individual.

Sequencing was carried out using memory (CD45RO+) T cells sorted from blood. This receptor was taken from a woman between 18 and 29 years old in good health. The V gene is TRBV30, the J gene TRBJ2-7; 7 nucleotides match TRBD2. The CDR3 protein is CAWGREDEQYF. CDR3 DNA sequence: TGTGCCTGGGGGAGGGAGGACGAGCAGTACTTC.